The next 30 T cell receptor beta chains were all read from a single sample in a study of blood T cell repertoires in COVID-19 (TCRdb year 2020). Library preparation employed the immunoSEQ multiplex PCR assay. The clones in this table, taken by TCRdb from immuneACCESS, are in-frame only. Not every clone is retained; where verified, under half of the shortfall comes from an unresolved V gene, and the cause of the rest is unknown. The sample table records 150,000 to 170,000 clones; under 85% of these occur just once. Together, the top ten hold 0.55% to 0.75% of the sample. The sample was peripheral blood. The receptors here all came from a man in his sixties with COVID-19, enrolled during active disease.

This chain uses TRBV11-2 with TRBJ2-7; no firm D call. V was trimmed by 2 bases and J by 4 bases, leaving 12 bases between them. This CDR3 region has 14 residues. Per germline, CDR1 SGHAT and CDR2 FQNNGV. The CDR3 coding sequence is TGTGCCAGCAGCTTAATTCTCCCCGCGTACGAGCAGTACTTC. Translation gives CASSLILPAYEQYF.

V is TRBV6-1 and J is TRBJ1-5; 9 bases are a match to TRBD1. Germline V gene data show CDR1 as MNHNS and CDR2 as SASEGT. Unmatched junction bases numbered 6, after V lost 2 bases and J lost 7 bases. The CDR3 consists of 15 residues. The CDR3 DNA reads TGTGCCAGCAGTGAAAGCTTACAGGGGGCCCAGCCCCAGCATTTT. Amino acids: CASSESLQGAQPQHF.

V and J are TRBV19 and TRBJ2-3, with a possible D match to TRBD2 (6 bases). V shed 5 bases and J shed 2 bases, with 17 bases lying between them. Germline lookup yields CDR1 LNHDA and CDR2 SQIVND (reference sequence). The CDR3 totals 16 residues. CDR3 residues: CASSAVGSGYTDTQYF. The CDR3 DNA reads TGTGCCAGTAGTGCCGTCGGTAGCGGATACACAGATACGCAGTATTTT. Complete variable domain (other parts from reference TRBV19 and TRBJ2-3): DGGITQSPKYLFRKEGQNVTLSCEQNLNHDAMYWYRQDPGQGLRLIYYSQIVNDFQKGDIAEGYSVSREKKESFPLTVTSAQKNPTAFYLCASSAVGSGYTDTQYFGPGTRLTVL.

Regarding this clone: The same CDR3 arises from other DNA sequences in this sample as well. The CDR3 loop is CASSPGGSANEKLFF. In DNA, the CDR3 is TGTGCCAGCTCACCGGGGGGGAGCGCTAATGAAAAACTGTTTTTT. V is TRBV18 and J is TRBJ1-4; D possibly corresponds to TRBD1 (5 bases). V lost 3 bases and J lost 3, with 11 bases in between. The CDR3 extends over 15 amino acids. Germline-derived CDR1 and CDR2 are KGHSH and LQKENI.

The chain links TRBV15 to TRBJ1-5, with unresolved D. CDR1 is LNHNV, CDR2 YYDKDF, per germline (reference sequence). V gave up 0 bases and J gave up 6 bases, with 9 bases separating them. The CDR3 length is 14 residues. The CDR3, as DNA: TGTGCCACCAGCAGAGAGAGGATCGTTCAGCCCCAGCATTTT. This codes for CATSRERIVQPQHF.

This clone was observed a single time. The chain couples TRBV15 to TRBJ2-7, with TRBD2 matching over 7 bases. Trimming removed 0 bases from V and 3 bases from J; junction bases left unmatched: 5. Germline V gene lookup returns CDR1 LNHNV and CDR2 YYDKDF (reference sequence). This CDR3 has 15 amino acids. The CDR3 here is CATSREAGLYYEQYF. The CDR3 nucleotides read TGTGCCACCAGCAGAGAAGCGGGACTATACTACGAGCAGTACTTC.

This clone occurred once. The chain employs TRBV7-8 and TRBJ1-2; D gene uncertain. With 1 base removed from V and 1 base from J, the gap between germline ends came to 10 bases. The CDR3 consists of 15 residues. Germline lookup yields CDR1 SGHVS and CDR2 FQNEAQ. This CDR3 reads CASSLVGGINYGYTF. CDR3 DNA: TGTGCCAGCAGCTTAGTCGGCGGAATTAACTATGGCTACACCTTC. The whole variable domain, remainder taken from reference TRBV7-8 and TRBJ1-2, is GAGVSQSPRYKVAKRGQDVALRCDPISGHVSLFWYQQALGQGPEFLTYFQNEAQLDKSGLPSDRFFAERPEGSVSTLKIQRTQQEDSAVYLCASSLVGGINYGYTFGSGTRLTVV.

This clone appeared a few times. The V gene is TRBV6-5, the J gene TRBJ1-1; 9 nucleotides align to TRBD1. From germline, CDR1 is MNHEY and CDR2 SVGAGI. This CDR3 is built from 15 residues. V was pared by 5 bases and J by 4 bases, with 8 bases of the junction left unmatched. The CDR3 coding sequence is TGTGCCAGCAGTCCCACAGGGGGCGGAGGCACTGAAGCTTTCTTT. It is translated as CASSPTGGGGTEAFF.

This clone was detected once. The chain has TRBV28 and TRBJ1-3, with 9 positions matching TRBD1. The V segment lost 6 bases and the J segment 3 bases; nucleotides outside the gene matches: 6. This CDR3 has 15 amino acids. Germline V CDR1 and CDR2: MDHEN, SYDVKM. The CDR3 DNA is TGTGCCAGCAGCCAGGACAGGGGACATGGAAACACCATATATTTT. As protein: CASSQDRGHGNTIYF.

The chain links TRBV27 to TRBJ1-2; 7 bases fit TRBD1. CDR1 is MNHEY, CDR2 SMNVEV, per germline (reference sequence). J lost 4 bases, V lost 6 bases, and 5 bases had no gene match. This CDR3 comprises 13 residues. CDR3 nucleotide sequence: TGTGCCAGCAGCCGACAGGGTAGCTATGGCTACACCTTC. As protein: CASSRQGSYGYTF.

V is TRBV7-2 and J is TRBJ1-5, with no clear D. The CDR3 runs 16 residues. From germline, CDR1 is SGHTA and CDR2 FQGNSA. V was pared by 1 base and J by 0 bases, with 10 bases between. The CDR3 region is CASSLDGSYSNQPQHF. The CDR3 DNA is TGTGCCAGCAGCTTAGATGGCAGTTATAGCAATCAGCCCCAGCATTTT.

This clone was seen once. The chain combines TRBV2 with TRBJ2-1; possibly TRBD1 for D (6 bases). The CDR3 sequence is 15 residues long. The V and J ends lost 3 bases and 0 bases respectively, with 9 bases between them. Germline CDR1 is SNHLY and CDR2 is FYNNEI. The CDR3 DNA follows: TGTGCCAGCAGTGACTTAGGGGGCTCCTACAATGAGCAGTTCTTC. Its protein is CASSDLGGSYNEQFF.

V and J are TRBV6-5 and TRBJ1-1, with D perhaps matching TRBD1 (6 bases). V was trimmed by 5 bases and J by 4 bases, leaving 17 bases between them. Germline loops: CDR1 MNHEY, CDR2 SVGAGI. The CDR3 consists of 15 residues. CDR3 in amino acids: CASSNSLGGATEAFF. CDR3 in DNA: TGTGCCAGCAGTAATTCTTTAGGGGGGGCCACTGAAGCTTTCTTT.

The rearrangement links TRBV6-5 to TRBJ1-6, with D possibly TRBD1 on 5 matching bases. The germline V and J ends were trimmed by 2 bases and 11 bases, with 10 bases remaining between them. CDR1 MNHEY and CDR2 SVGAGI come from the germline V gene. The CDR3 sequence is 13 residues long. Here the CDR3 reads CASSYGDRAPLHF. In nucleotides, the CDR3 is TGTGCCAGCAGTTACGGAGACAGAGCACCCCTCCACTTT.

The chain combines TRBV18 with TRBJ1-6; 8 positions agree with TRBD1. This CDR3 contains 16 residues. The ends lost 3 bases at V and 9 bases at J; junction bases unmatched: 10. The V gene's germline CDR1 is KGHSH and CDR2 LQKENI. CDR3 sequence: CASSPYRGGIGSPLHF. The CDR3 DNA sequence: TGTGCCAGCTCACCGTACAGGGGGGGTATTGGTTCACCCCTCCACTTT.

This chain links TRBV3-1 (or the pseudogene TRBV3-2) with TRBJ2-5; TRBD2 aligns across 14 bases. The CDR3 runs 18 residues. From germline, CDR1 is LGHDT and CDR2 YNNKEL (reference sequence). V lost 4 bases to trimming and J lost 3 bases; unmatched junction nucleotides: 10. Written as DNA, the CDR3 is TGTGCCAGCAGCCGGTCCGGGGGGACTAGCGGGGGTAAAGAGACCCAGTACTTC. Translation gives CASSRSGGTSGGKETQYF.

The rearrangement uses TRBV3-1 (or the pseudogene TRBV3-2) and TRBJ2-7; 7 nucleotides align to TRBD2. The CDR3 contains 13 residues. Germline CDR1 and CDR2: LGHDT and YNNKEL (reference sequence). The ends lost 7 bases at V and 0 bases at J; junction bases unmatched: 3. CDR3 sequence: CASNVAGSYEQYF. The CDR3 DNA is TGTGCCAGCAATGTAGCGGGCTCCTACGAGCAGTACTTC.

This rearrangement joins TRBV19 to TRBJ1-2, with D maybe TRBD1 (5 bases). V was cut by 7 bases and J by 4 bases, with 13 bases left in between. Germline-derived CDR1 and CDR2 are LNHDA and SQIVND (reference sequence). The CDR3 length is 13 residues. The DNA of the CDR3 is TGTGCCAGTACCTCAGGGCAGACCTATGGCTACACCTTC. Translated: CASTSGQTYGYTF.

The chain has TRBV7-8 and TRBJ2-1; D unresolved. Germline lookup yields CDR1 SGHVS and CDR2 FQNEAQ. The V gene lost 5 bases and the J gene lost 10 bases, with 12 bases spanning the gap. The CDR3 extends over 12 amino acids. CDR3 sequence reads: CASSPPFGEQFF. The CDR3 DNA follows: TGTGCCAGCAGCCCCCCCTTCGGGGAGCAGTTCTTC. The variable domain in full, completed from reference TRBV7-8 and TRBJ2-1, reads GAGVSQSPRYKVAKRGQDVALRCDPISGHVSLFWYQQALGQGPEFLTYFQNEAQLDKSGLPSDRFFAERPEGSVSTLKIQRTQQEDSAVYLCASSPPFGEQFFGPGTRLTVL.

This clone appeared once. V and J are TRBV6-6 and TRBJ1-3; D gene unclear. Germline CDR1 reads MNHNY; CDR2 reads SVGAGI (reference sequence). CDR3 length: 14 amino acids. Trimming cost V 8 bases and J 0 bases, with 11 bases left between them. CDR3 loop: CASLRENSGNTIYF. CDR3 coding DNA: TGTGCCAGCCTTAGGGAGAACTCTGGAAACACCATATATTTT.

V usage is TRBV6-5 and J usage is TRBJ2-1, with 9 bases identical to TRBD2. This CDR3 region has 14 residues. The junction had 7 bases not matched to a gene; V was cut back by 6 bases and J by 7 bases. Germline-derived CDR1 and CDR2 are MNHEY and SVGAGI. The CDR3 spells CASSPGGLANEQFF. In DNA, the CDR3 is TGTGCCAGCAGCCCCGGCGGACTAGCGAATGAGCAGTTCTTC.

The genes are TRBV19 and TRBJ1-2; D not resolved. Germline V gene data show CDR1 as LNHDA and CDR2 as SQIVND (reference sequence). Trimming removed 1 base from V and 2 bases from J, with 14 bases in between. The CDR3 has 16 amino acids. CDR3 region: CASSIGGGLGNYGYTF. CDR3 bases: TGTGCCAGTAGTATAGGTGGAGGGCTCGGAAACTATGGCTACACCTTC.

The gene calls are TRBV7-9 and TRBJ2-7, with D possibly matching TRBD2 (5 bases). V was clipped by 3 bases and J by 6 bases, with 18 bases between them. The CDR3 is 15 amino acids. CDR1 SEHNR and CDR2 FQNEAQ come from the germline V gene (reference sequence). CDR3 sequence: CASSLPSGSLTEQYF. CDR3 in DNA: TGTGCCAGCAGCTTGCCCTCGGGAAGTCTTACCGAGCAGTACTTC.

J is TRBJ2-2 and V is TRBV9; D is perhaps TRBD1 (5 bases). Germline V CDR1 and CDR2: SGDLS, YYNGEE. V was cut by 6 bases and J by 7 bases, with 16 bases left in between. The CDR3 is made up of 14 amino acids. The CDR3 DNA reads TGTGCCAGCAACCCAGAAGGGGAAAACGGGGAGCTGTTTTTT. Protein: CASNPEGENGELFF.

A single count supports this clone. The chain carries TRBV24-1 and TRBJ1-5; tentative D call: TRBD1 (6 bases). Germline V gene data show CDR1 as KGHDR and CDR2 as SFDVKD. Trimming left V 3 bases short and J 4 bases short, with 18 bases between. The CDR3 has 17 amino acids. The CDR3 coding sequence is TGTGCCACCAGTGATCCCTCGTCGACAGGAGGAAATCAGCCCCAGCATTTT. Protein sequence: CATSDPSSTGGNQPQHF.

In its sample, this clone was seen once. This sequence joins TRBV25-1 and TRBJ2-1; 10 nucleotides match TRBD1. Per the germline V gene, CDR1 is MGHDK and CDR2 is SYGVNS. The CDR3 extends over 17 amino acids. V gave up 6 bases and J gave up 5 bases; unmatched junction bases: 13. The CDR3 loop is CASRPGTGVLGNNEQFF. The CDR3 DNA reads TGTGCCAGCAGGCCCGGGACAGGGGTCTTGGGGAACAATGAGCAGTTCTTC.

This chain joins TRBV5-1 and TRBJ1-1, with TRBD1 matching 7 bases. Trimming cost V 4 bases and J 2 bases; bases outside gene matches: 5. CDR3 length: 14 residues. Germline CDR1 and CDR2: SGHRS and YFSETQ. The DNA of the CDR3 is TGCGCCAGCAGCACCGGGACAGCAAACACTGAAGCTTTCTTT. Its translation is CASSTGTANTEAFF.

A single count supports this clone. J is TRBJ1-2 and V is TRBV6-4, with a possible D match to TRBD1 (5 bases). The germline CDR1 and CDR2 sequences are MRHNA and SNTAGT. The germline V and J ends were trimmed by 4 bases and 7 bases, with 13 bases remaining between them. The CDR3 covers 13 residues. The CDR3 sequence: CASSGQGTAGYTF. In nucleotides, the CDR3 is TGTGCCAGCAGTGGTCAGGGTACAGCTGGCTACACCTTC.

The rearrangement joins TRBV7-2 to TRBJ1-4, with D possibly matching TRBD1 (6 bases). The CDR3 has 15 amino acids. The germline V gene encodes CDR1 SGHTA and CDR2 FQGNSA. Between the trimmed V and J ends, which lost 5 bases and 0 bases, there was a span of 10 bases. DNA of the CDR3: TGTGCCAGCAGCGTACAGGGTACAACTAATGAAAAACTGTTTTTT. This gives the protein CASSVQGTTNEKLFF.

This chain joins TRBV11-2 and TRBJ2-7; no firm D call. Trimming pared 5 bases from V and 0 bases from J, leaving 14 bases between. The germline V gene has CDR1 SGHAT and CDR2 FQNNGV. This CDR3 is 15 amino acids long. CDR3: CASSPGFSISYEQYF. DNA for the CDR3: TGTGCCAGCAGCCCAGGTTTTAGTATCTCCTACGAGCAGTACTTC.